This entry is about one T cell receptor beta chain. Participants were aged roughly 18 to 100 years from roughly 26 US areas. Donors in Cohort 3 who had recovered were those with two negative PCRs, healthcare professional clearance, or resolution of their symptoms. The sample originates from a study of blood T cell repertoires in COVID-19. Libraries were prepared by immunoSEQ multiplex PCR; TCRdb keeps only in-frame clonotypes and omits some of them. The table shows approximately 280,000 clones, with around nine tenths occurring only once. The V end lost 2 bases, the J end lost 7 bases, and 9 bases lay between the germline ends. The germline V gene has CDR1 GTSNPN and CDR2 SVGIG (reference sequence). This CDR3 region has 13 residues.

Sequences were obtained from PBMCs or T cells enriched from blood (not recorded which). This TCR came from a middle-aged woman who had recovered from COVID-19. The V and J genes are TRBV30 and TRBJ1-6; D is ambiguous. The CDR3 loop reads CAWSPNINSPLHF. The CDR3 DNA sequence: TGTGCCTGGAGTCCCAACATAAATTCACCCCTCCACTTT.